This entry describes one T cell receptor (beta chain). Its antigen is unidentified. The sample belongs to a study of cytomegalovirus exposure and HLA in healthy donors. In the study overall: Earlier, 95 million to 120 million unique TCR beta sequences were recovered from 170 million or so T cells by an analysis. The Caucasian-associated ancestry cluster contained about 80% of the approximately 400 genotyped donors.

It was with 60 Vbeta and 13 Jbeta primers that the PCR ran. TCRdb's copy holds only in-frame clones and misses some; the assay was immunoSEQ multiplex PCR. Listed are about 140,000 clones; approximately 2.4% falls within the top ten. Broader study findings: There were several of the most significant clusters that appeared linked to common viral pathogens in a later analysis.

CDR3 length: 15 amino acids. Trimming shortened V by 1 base and J by 1 base, and 8 bases separated the two germline ends. CDR1 and CDR2 (germline): SSHAT, FNYEAQ (reference sequence). The receptor's source is a man aged 40-55 years in good health and CMV-seronegative. What was sequenced was PBMCs. The rearrangement links TRBV7-7 to TRBJ2-1; D remains unclear. The chain's CDR3 is CASSLVAGSYNEQFF. CDR3 nucleotides: TGTGCCAGCAGCTTAGTGGCAGGTTCCTACAATGAGCAGTTCTTC.